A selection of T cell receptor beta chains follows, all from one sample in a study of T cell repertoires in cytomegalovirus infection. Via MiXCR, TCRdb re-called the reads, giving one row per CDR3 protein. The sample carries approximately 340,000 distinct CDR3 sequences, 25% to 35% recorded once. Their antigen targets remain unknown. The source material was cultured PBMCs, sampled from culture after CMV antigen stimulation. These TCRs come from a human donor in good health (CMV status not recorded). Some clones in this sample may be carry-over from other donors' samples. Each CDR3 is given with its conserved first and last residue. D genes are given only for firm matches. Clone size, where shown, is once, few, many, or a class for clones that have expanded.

cdr3_aa: CASNDPQETQYF
cdr3_nt: TGTGCCAGCAACGACCCCCAAGAGACCCAGTACTTC
d_call: -
v_call: TRBV7-8
clone_size: -
j_call: TRBJ2-5

cdr3_aa: CASSSPLERFSGKVFGNEQFF
cdr3_nt: TGTGCCAGCAGCTCTCCGCTGGAGAGATTTAGCGGGAAAGTTTTTGGGAATGAGCAGTTCTTC
d_call: TRBD2
v_call: TRBV7-8
clone_size: many
j_call: TRBJ2-1

cdr3_aa: CASHPPGGYTGELFF
cdr3_nt: TGTGCCAGCCATCCTCCAGGGGGCTACACCGGGGAGCTGTTTTTT
d_call: TRBD1
v_call: TRBV6-6
clone_size: -
j_call: TRBJ2-2

cdr3_aa: CASSLVGASGGDEQFF
cdr3_nt: TGTGCCAGCAGCTTAGTGGGGGCTAGCGGAGGGGATGAGCAGTTCTTC
d_call: -
v_call: TRBV7-2
clone_size: -
j_call: TRBJ2-1

cdr3_aa: CASSPGVGNQPQHF
cdr3_nt: TGTGCCAGCAGCCCAGGGGTTGGCAATCAGCCCCAGCATTTT
d_call: -
v_call: TRBV7-9
clone_size: few
j_call: TRBJ1-5

cdr3_aa: CSVPTGSSNQPQHF
cdr3_nt: TGCAGCGTTCCGACAGGTTCTAGCAATCAGCCCCAGCATTTT
d_call: -
v_call: TRBV29-1
clone_size: few
j_call: TRBJ1-5

cdr3_aa: CASSPGGRDHQPQHF
cdr3_nt: TGTGCCAGCAGCCCGGGGGGTAGGGATCATCAGCCCCAGCATTTT
d_call: -
v_call: TRBV7-4
clone_size: few
j_call: TRBJ1-5

cdr3_aa: CATSRSSAGVSTEAFF
cdr3_nt: TGTGCCACCAGCAGATCGAGTGCGGGGGTAAGCACTGAAGCTTTCTTT
d_call: -
v_call: TRBV15
clone_size: -
j_call: TRBJ1-1

cdr3_aa: CASMLADLSGANVLTF
cdr3_nt: TGTGCCAGTATGCTAGCGGACCTCTCTGGGGCCAACGTCCTGACTTTC
d_call: TRBD2
v_call: TRBV19
clone_size: -
j_call: TRBJ2-6

cdr3_aa: CASSPLRTISYNEQFF
cdr3_nt: TGTGCCAGCAGCCCCCTTAGGACTATTTCCTACAATGAGCAGTTCTTC
d_call: -
v_call: TRBV7-6
clone_size: few
j_call: TRBJ2-1

cdr3_aa: CASSLASLAGTHEQFF
cdr3_nt: TGTGCCAGCAGCTTAGCGAGTCTAGCGGGAACCCATGAGCAGTTCTTC
d_call: TRBD2
v_call: TRBV7-2
clone_size: many
j_call: TRBJ2-1

cdr3_aa: CASSLVRVLEPTNF
cdr3_nt: TGTGCCAGCAGCTTAGTGAGAGTGCTGGAGCCGACCAACTTC
d_call: -
v_call: TRBV7-2
clone_size: -
j_call: TRBJ1-2

cdr3_aa: CASSLATQTGGTEAFF
cdr3_nt: TGTGCCAGCAGCTTGGCCACGCAGACAGGGGGCACTGAAGCTTTCTTT
d_call: TRBD1
v_call: TRBV7-8
clone_size: -
j_call: TRBJ1-1

cdr3_aa: CAGGKTTSDSPLHF
cdr3_nt: TGTGCCGGGGGTAAAACTACAAGCGATTCACCCCTCCACTTT
d_call: -
v_call: TRBV6-1
clone_size: few
j_call: TRBJ1-6

cdr3_aa: CASGLVLGREVDTEAFF
cdr3_nt: TGTGCTAGTGGTTTGGTACTTGGAAGGGAGGTGGACACTGAAGCTTTCTTT
d_call: -
v_call: TRBV12-5
clone_size: -
j_call: TRBJ1-1

cdr3_aa: CASTRNGVWSVVSTGELFF
cdr3_nt: TGTGCCAGCACGAGGAATGGGGTTTGGAGTGTGGTCAGTACCGGGGAGCTGTTTTTT
d_call: -
v_call: TRBV6-2/TRBV6-3
clone_size: -
j_call: TRBJ2-2

cdr3_aa: CASSIRTGANSPLHF
cdr3_nt: TGTGCCAGTAGTATCCGGACAGGGGCGAATTCACCCCTCCACTTT
d_call: TRBD1
v_call: TRBV19
clone_size: few
j_call: TRBJ1-6

cdr3_aa: CASSLSLQGSPLHF
cdr3_nt: TGTGCCAGCAGCTTATCTTTACAGGGGTCACCCCTCCACTTT
d_call: TRBD1
v_call: TRBV7-2
clone_size: few
j_call: TRBJ1-6

cdr3_aa: CASSRGGHKQYF
cdr3_nt: TGTGCCAGCAGCCGGGGGGGACATAAGCAGTATTTT
d_call: TRBD2
v_call: TRBV11-3
clone_size: -
j_call: TRBJ2-3

cdr3_aa: CASSRPGGSESDTQYF
cdr3_nt: TGTGCCAGCAGTCGCCCAGGCGGGAGTGAATCAGATACGCAGTATTTT
d_call: TRBD2
v_call: TRBV12-3/TRBV12-4
clone_size: -
j_call: TRBJ2-3

cdr3_aa: CASSTTGGVNGYTF
cdr3_nt: TGCGCCAGCAGCACAACAGGGGGCGTAAATGGCTACACCTTC
d_call: TRBD1
v_call: TRBV5-1
clone_size: few
j_call: TRBJ1-2

cdr3_aa: CASSWRGLTNTEAFF
cdr3_nt: TGTGCCAGCAGCTGGAGGGGACTTACGAACACTGAAGCTTTCTTT
d_call: -
v_call: TRBV7-8
clone_size: few
j_call: TRBJ1-1

cdr3_aa: CSASALNTEAFF
cdr3_nt: TGCAGTGCTAGCGCATTGAACACTGAAGCTTTCTTT
d_call: -
v_call: TRBV20-1
clone_size: few
j_call: TRBJ1-1

cdr3_aa: CASSQGLAPNQETQYF
cdr3_nt: TGTGCCAGCAGCCAGGGACTAGCCCCTAACCAAGAGACCCAGTACTTC
d_call: TRBD2
v_call: TRBV7-8
clone_size: many
j_call: TRBJ2-5

cdr3_aa: CASGLSRGAIKYYGYTF
cdr3_nt: TGTGCTAGTGGTTTATCGCGGGGGGCAATTAAGTACTATGGCTACACCTTC
d_call: -
v_call: TRBV12-5
clone_size: many
j_call: TRBJ1-2

cdr3_aa: CASSLGPVNTEAFF
cdr3_nt: TGTGCCAGCAGCCTCGGACCCGTGAACACTGAAGCTTTCTTT
d_call: -
v_call: TRBV7-6
clone_size: many
j_call: TRBJ1-1

cdr3_aa: CASSALTSGNTYNEQFF
cdr3_nt: TGTGCCAGCAGCGCCCTGACTAGCGGGAATACCTACAATGAGCAGTTCTTC
d_call: TRBD2
v_call: TRBV4-2
clone_size: few
j_call: TRBJ2-1

cdr3_aa: CASSADAGGPTETQYF
cdr3_nt: TGTGCCAGCAGTGCAGACGCGGGGGGGCCAACAGAGACCCAGTACTTC
d_call: TRBD2
v_call: TRBV6-2/TRBV6-3
clone_size: -
j_call: TRBJ2-5

cdr3_aa: CATSGTSGGPQTQYF
cdr3_nt: TGTGCCACCTCTGGGACTAGCGGGGGGCCTCAGACCCAGTACTTC
d_call: TRBD2
v_call: TRBV15
clone_size: many
j_call: TRBJ2-5

cdr3_aa: CASSEIRGSGNTIYF
cdr3_nt: TGTGCCAGCAGTGAAATAAGGGGATCCGGAAACACCATATATTTT
d_call: -
v_call: TRBV2
clone_size: few
j_call: TRBJ1-3

cdr3_aa: CASRGGGTANSPLHF
cdr3_nt: TGTGCCAGCAGGGGCGGGGGGACAGCCAATTCACCCCTCCACTTT
d_call: TRBD1
v_call: TRBV2
clone_size: few
j_call: TRBJ1-6

cdr3_aa: CASRGTGTETQYF
cdr3_nt: TGTGCCAGCAGGGGGACAGGGACGGAGACCCAGTACTTC
d_call: TRBD1
v_call: TRBV2
clone_size: -
j_call: TRBJ2-5

cdr3_aa: CASNPRGGGNTIYF
cdr3_nt: TGTGCCAGCAATCCCCGAGGCGGGGGAAACACCATATATTTT
d_call: -
v_call: TRBV7-9
clone_size: -
j_call: TRBJ1-3

cdr3_aa: CSARDLDPLGYTF
cdr3_nt: TGCAGTGCTAGAGATCTGGACCCGCTTGGCTACACCTTC
d_call: -
v_call: TRBV20-1
clone_size: -
j_call: TRBJ1-2

cdr3_aa: CASSSTGYNEQFF
cdr3_nt: TGTGCCAGCAGCTCGACAGGGTACAATGAGCAGTTCTTC
d_call: TRBD1
v_call: TRBV7-2
clone_size: many
j_call: TRBJ2-1

cdr3_aa: CSAADRGYRGSYNEQFF
cdr3_nt: TGCAGTGCAGCGGACAGGGGATATCGTGGGTCCTACAATGAGCAGTTCTTC
d_call: TRBD1
v_call: TRBV20-1
clone_size: -
j_call: TRBJ2-1

cdr3_aa: CALFDRLNTEAFF
cdr3_nt: TGTGCCCTTTTCGACAGGCTTAACACTGAAGCTTTCTTT
d_call: -
v_call: TRBV12-5
clone_size: -
j_call: TRBJ1-1

cdr3_aa: CASSSEPSRFPGYAYEQYF
cdr3_nt: TGTGCCAGCAGCTCAGAACCCTCTCGGTTTCCCGGGTACGCCTACGAGCAGTACTTC
d_call: -
v_call: TRBV7-9
clone_size: many
j_call: TRBJ2-7

cdr3_aa: CASSEGVAGELFF
cdr3_nt: TGTGCCAGTAGTGAGGGAGTGGCCGGGGAGCTGTTTTTT
d_call: -
v_call: TRBV19
clone_size: few
j_call: TRBJ2-2

cdr3_aa: CASSLGQSPYEQYF
cdr3_nt: TGTGCCAGCAGCTTAGGGCAGTCCCCCTACGAGCAGTACTTC
d_call: -
v_call: TRBV7-6
clone_size: many
j_call: TRBJ2-7

cdr3_aa: CASSLVQGGTEAFF
cdr3_nt: TGTGCCAGCAGCTTAGTCCAGGGAGGGACTGAAGCTTTCTTT
d_call: -
v_call: TRBV7-2
clone_size: -
j_call: TRBJ1-1

cdr3_aa: CASSFLQGDQPQHF
cdr3_nt: TGTGCCAGCAGTTTCTTACAGGGGGATCAGCCCCAGCATTTT
d_call: TRBD1
v_call: TRBV12-3/TRBV12-4
clone_size: -
j_call: TRBJ1-5

cdr3_aa: CASSFIGGNSPLHF
cdr3_nt: TGTGCCAGCAGCTTTATAGGCGGAAATTCACCCCTCCACTTT
d_call: -
v_call: TRBV7-2
clone_size: -
j_call: TRBJ1-6

cdr3_aa: CATSRDEFDRDTEAFF
cdr3_nt: TGTGCCACCAGCAGAGATGAATTCGACAGGGACACTGAAGCTTTCTTT
d_call: TRBD1
v_call: TRBV15
clone_size: -
j_call: TRBJ1-1

cdr3_aa: CASSLPGRQANGYTF
cdr3_nt: TGTGCCAGCAGCTTACCAGGGAGACAGGCGAATGGCTACACCTTC
d_call: -
v_call: TRBV7-8
clone_size: -
j_call: TRBJ1-2

cdr3_aa: CASSLGDSRKTQYF
cdr3_nt: TGTGCTAGCAGCTTAGGGGACTCGCGTAAGACCCAGTACTTC
d_call: -
v_call: TRBV7-7
clone_size: few
j_call: TRBJ2-5

cdr3_aa: CASSFQGAGEQYF
cdr3_nt: TGTGCCAGCAGTTTCCAGGGGGCGGGTGAGCAGTACTTC
d_call: TRBD1
v_call: TRBV12-3/TRBV12-4
clone_size: few
j_call: TRBJ2-7

cdr3_aa: CASSLWAPTQLSYNEQFF
cdr3_nt: TGTGCCAGCAGCTTATGGGCCCCAACCCAGCTTTCCTACAATGAGCAGTTCTTC
d_call: -
v_call: TRBV7-3
clone_size: -
j_call: TRBJ2-1

cdr3_aa: CSARVRVGGPDGYTF
cdr3_nt: TGCAGTGCTAGAGTTCGAGTGGGAGGTCCCGATGGCTACACCTTC
d_call: -
v_call: TRBV20-1
clone_size: -
j_call: TRBJ1-2

cdr3_aa: CASSGGQGGTEAFF
cdr3_nt: TGTGCCAGCAGCGGGGGACAGGGCGGCACTGAAGCTTTCTTT
d_call: TRBD1
v_call: TRBV9
clone_size: -
j_call: TRBJ1-1

cdr3_aa: CSADGLAGGGVDQYF
cdr3_nt: TGCAGCGCAGACGGACTAGCGGGAGGAGGGGTCGACCAGTACTTC
d_call: TRBD2
v_call: TRBV20-1
clone_size: few
j_call: TRBJ2-7

cdr3_aa: CASSLGTRNTEAFF
cdr3_nt: TGTGCCAGCAGTTTAGGGACGAGGAACACTGAAGCTTTCTTT
d_call: -
v_call: TRBV12-3/TRBV12-4
clone_size: -
j_call: TRBJ1-1

cdr3_aa: CASSPVPGQVGDTQYF
cdr3_nt: TGTGCCAGCAGCCCTGTCCCGGGACAGGTTGGGGATACGCAGTATTTT
d_call: TRBD1
v_call: TRBV9
clone_size: -
j_call: TRBJ2-3

cdr3_aa: CASSINTGNTIYF
cdr3_nt: TGTGCCAGTAGTATCAACACTGGAAACACCATATATTTT
d_call: -
v_call: TRBV19
clone_size: -
j_call: TRBJ1-3